This T cell receptor (beta chain) was documented in a study of blood T cell repertoires in COVID-19. Produced via immunoSEQ multiplex PCR; TCRdb's table is partial and in-frame only. This sample has under 140,000 clones, with more than 75% found just once. This CDR3 is 15 amino acids long. Germline trimming cut 4 bases from V and 8 bases from J; bases unmatched to any gene: 6. CDR1 is SGHRS and CDR2 is YFSETQ in the germline V gene. This receptor was obtained from a woman between 50 and 59 years old with acute or convalescent COVID-19. Sequenced input: peripheral blood. This chain joins TRBV5-1 and TRBJ2-2; 12 bases match TRBD2. The DNA for the CDR3 is TGCGCCAGCAGCCCCGGACTAGCGGGAAATGGGGAGCTGTTTTTT. Translating gives CASSPGLAGNGELFF.